This T cell receptor beta chain was found in a study of T cells in Graves' hyperthyroidism and ophthalmopathy. This clonotype was seen repeatedly, ten times or more. Its antigen is unknown. The germline V gene encodes CDR1 SGHVS and CDR2 FNYEAQ. CDR3 size: 13 residues. V lost 2 bases to trimming and J lost 9 bases, with 8 bases between them. Whole-study findings and limits: Researchers report that a 13 V-J model separated ophthalmopathy from stable hyperthyroidism.

The source material, RNA transcripts, was used to amplify TCR beta CDR3 regions. The HTBI set primed first-round TCR CDR3 RT-PCR. TCRdb reprocessed the multiplex PCR reads via MiXCR and lists one record per CDR3 protein. The profile shows 450,000 to 650,000 distinct CDR3 sequences, around 14% of them singletons. The chain links TRBV7-6 to TRBJ1-6; D gene uncertain. The sequence was collected from a woman aged 18-35 years with Graves' ophthalmopathy. Sequenced material: blood. This CDR3 is CASSLRVSSPLHF. DNA for the CDR3: TGTGCCAGCAGCTTAAGGGTCAGTTCACCCCTCCACTTT.